Included here is one T cell receptor (beta chain) sequence, with context. The antigen remains unidentified. This specimen comes from a study of T cell responses to AZD1222 COVID-19 vaccine. Study results and limitations: Spike-specific TCRs gained breadth and depth after people received two AZD1222 doses. Reportedly, close to half of spike-specific TCRs are directed against unmutated variant regions. The study found vaccine-associated CD4 TCRs spanning spike, dominant at 160-218 and 743-854.

Sequencing used immunoSEQ multiplex PCR; TCRdb keeps in-frame clones, though not all of them. The table shows about 93,000 clones, with roughly 89% occurring only once. V was pared by 2 bases and J by 6 bases, with 8 bases of the junction left unmatched. The length of the CDR3 is 16 residues. The V gene's germline CDR1 is LNHNV and CDR2 YYDKDF (reference sequence). This sample comprised peripheral blood, obtained on day 0 of MenACWY control vaccination. This clonotype was obtained from an adult in good health. The rearrangement joins TRBV15 to TRBJ1-5; TRBD1 aligns across 9 bases. CDR3 nucleotide sequence: TGTGCCACCAGCAGATTTAGGACAGGGGAGGGTCAGCCCCAGCATTTT. Translating gives CATSRFRTGEGQPQHF.